This TCR beta chain came from a study of shared clonotypes between healthy human individuals. Study-level findings and limits: Only a few donors were included, so the genetic and exposure-history diversity represented was limited. For sorted subsets, rarefaction showed incomplete sequencing despite large depth.

As for this clone: Its antigen is currently unknown.

The V gene lost 5 bases and the J gene lost 2 bases, with 14 bases spanning the gap. The CDR3 totals 15 residues. Germline CDR1 reads SGHVS; CDR2 reads FQNEAQ. TCRdb's copy holds only in-frame clones and misses some; the assay was immunoSEQ multiplex PCR. The data hold roughly 2.5 million clones, with 85% to 95% observed a single time. The gene calls are TRBV7-8 and TRBJ2-3; tentative D call: TRBD2 (7 bases). The source is a young man in good health. The sample taken for sequencing was naive CD4+ T cells sorted from blood. Subset specified: CD45RA+ positively selected. The CDR3, as DNA: TGTGCCAGCAGCATAGAGGGGGGGTCCACAGATACGCAGTATTTT. Its translation: CASSIEGGSTDTQYF.